Included here is one T cell receptor (beta chain) sequence, with context. The CDR3 is made up of 14 amino acids. Germline assignment: CDR1 MNHEY and CDR2 SVGAGI. V was shortened by 4 bases and J by 3 bases, with 10 bases between the two germline ends. These data belong to a study of shared clonotypes between healthy human individuals. Samples underwent the assay at deep level. The repertoire was sequenced with immunoSEQ multiplex PCR; TCRdb's copy has only in-frame clones and lacks some. The table records 2 million to 3 million clones, roughly 93% of them present only once. V is TRBV6-5 and J is TRBJ2-1; a possible D gene is TRBD1 (5 bases). The clonotype comes from a man aged 18 to 29 in good health. Some clones in this sample may be carry-over from other donors' samples. Source material: naive CD4+ T cells from PBMCs. Subset indicated: CD45RA+ positively selected. The CDR3 protein is CASSWAGFYNEQFF. The CDR3 DNA reads TGTGCCAGCAGTTGGGCAGGGTTCTACAATGAGCAGTTCTTC.